This passage covers 14 T cell receptor beta chains from one sample sequenced in a study of siplizumab effects on memory and regulatory T cells. Libraries were prepared by immunoSEQ multiplex PCR; TCRdb keeps only in-frame clonotypes and omits some of them. Among 70,000 to 95,000 clones listed, around 89% were seen once. Sequenced sample: CD4+ T cells sorted from blood. The source of these receptors is a human donor in good health.

This chain links TRBV10-2 with TRBJ1-1, with D possibly matching TRBD1 (5 bases). The CDR3 spans 14 residues. V was trimmed by 9 bases and J by 0 bases, leaving 14 bases between them. Germline values: CDR1 WSHSY, CDR2 SAAADI. CDR3 nucleotides: TGCGCCAGTGAGGGGCGGTATATGAACACTGAAGCTTTCTTT. Its protein is CASEGRYMNTEAFF.

J is TRBJ1-2 and V is TRBV5-6; 8 bases align to TRBD1. After removal of 4 bases from V and 4 bases from J, the junction contained 3 bases not matched to a gene. CDR1 and CDR2 (germline): SGHDT, YYEEEE. The CDR3 runs 13 residues. The CDR3: CASSRDRIYGYTF. In DNA, the CDR3 is TGTGCCAGCAGCCGGGACAGGATCTATGGCTACACCTTC.

The rearrangement joins TRBV19 to TRBJ1-5, with D perhaps TRBD1 (5 bases). This CDR3 contains 13 residues. Looked up from germline, CDR1 is LNHDA and CDR2 is SQIVND (reference sequence). The V and J ends lost 5 bases and 7 bases respectively, with 12 bases between them. Written as DNA, the CDR3 is TGTGCCAGTAGTCTGCAGGGTATGCAGCCCCAGCATTTT. It codes for CASSLQGMQPQHF.

V is TRBV11-3 and J is TRBJ2-1; 7 bases match TRBD2. The CDR3 has 17 residues. J lost 7 bases, V lost 1 base, and 13 bases had no gene match. Germline assignment: CDR1 SGHNT and CDR2 YENEEA. The CDR3 sequence is CASSLAYGGRAPNEQFF. For the CDR3, the DNA is TGTGCCAGCAGCTTAGCTTACGGCGGGAGAGCACCAAATGAGCAGTTCTTC.

Comment on this clone: A junction boundary mismatches the germline segment, possibly from a read error. This chain joins TRBV7-9 and TRBJ1-4; D not resolved. Germline V gene data show CDR1 as SEHNR and CDR2 as FQNEAQ (reference sequence). The CDR3 is made up of 12 amino acids. The CDR3 coding sequence is TGTGCCAGCAGCTTAGCGGAGGGATCGGAGACCTTT. The encoded protein is CASSLAEGSETF.

V and J are TRBV19 and TRBJ1-3; no clear D gene. This CDR3 has 16 amino acids. The germline V and J ends were trimmed by 4 bases and 0 bases, with 13 bases remaining between them. Germline V lookup: CDR1 LNHDA, CDR2 SQIVND (reference sequence). Written as DNA, the CDR3 is TGTGCCAGTAGTACGCTGGACGGAAGCTCTGGAAACACCATATATTTT. Amino acids: CASSTLDGSSGNTIYF.

The chain joins TRBV6-6 to TRBJ1-5; TRBD1 aligns across 9 bases. V gave up 4 bases and J gave up 4 bases; unmatched junction bases: 2. Germline V gene lookup returns CDR1 MNHNY and CDR2 SVGAGI (reference sequence). This CDR3 is 14 amino acids long. The CDR3 coding sequence is TGTGCCAGCAGTTCCGGGACAGGGAATCAGCCCCAGCATTTT. Translation gives CASSSGTGNQPQHF.

With respect to this clone: At one of its ends the junction is not consistent with the germline gene, which may arise from a read error. The chain links TRBV7-2 to TRBJ1-1; D remains ambiguous. Germline V gene data show CDR1 as SGHTA and CDR2 as FQGNSA. The CDR3 spans 11 residues. The CDR3 sequence is CASSLATAAFF. As DNA, the CDR3 is TGTGCCAGCAGCTTAGCGACTGCAGCTTTCTTT.

V usage is TRBV18 and J usage is TRBJ2-2, with 8 positions matching TRBD1. From germline, CDR1 is KGHSH and CDR2 LQKENI. This CDR3 spans 16 amino acids. V lost 4 bases, J lost 2 bases, and 6 bases stayed unmatched. CDR3 bases: TGTGCCAGCTCACATCGCAGGGGGCGCAACACCGGGGAGCTGTTTTTT. Its translation is CASSHRRGRNTGELFF.

The V call is TRBV11-2, the J call TRBJ1-1; D gene ambiguous. This CDR3 contains 12 residues. CDR1 is SGHAT and CDR2 is FQNNGV in the germline V gene. Between the trimmed V and J ends, which lost 8 bases and 0 bases, there was a span of 7 bases. Here the CDR3 reads CASRRMNTEAFF. The CDR3 nucleotides read TGTGCCAGCCGTCGAATGAACACTGAAGCTTTCTTT.

This chain connects TRBV6-1 to TRBJ2-2, with a weak D call TRBD2 (5 bases). Germline CDR1 reads MNHNS; CDR2 reads SASEGT. This CDR3 spans 14 amino acids. The V gene lost 7 bases and the J gene lost 4 bases, with 13 bases spanning the gap. Here the CDR3 DNA reads TGTGCCAGCAAATATCCGGGGAGCACCGGGGAGCTGTTTTTT. It codes for CASKYPGSTGELFF.

Comments on this clone: Other DNA sequences within the sample encode an identical CDR3. This chain connects TRBV9 to TRBJ1-1, with TRBD1 as a possible D gene (5 bases). Germline CDR1 and CDR2: SGDLS and YYNGEE. V lost 3 bases and J 0 bases, leaving 9 bases between the germline ends. The CDR3 is 14 amino acids. CDR3 protein: CASSAGHMNTEAFF. Written as DNA, the CDR3 is TGTGCCAGCAGCGCAGGACATATGAACACTGAAGCTTTCTTT. Using reference TRBV9 and TRBJ1-1 for the parts outside the CDR3, the full variable domain is DSGVTQTPKHLITATGQRVTLRCSPRSGDLSVYWYQQSLDQGLQFLIQYYNGEERAKGNILERFSAQQFPDLHSELNLSSLELGDSALYFCASSAGHMNTEAFFGQGTRLTVV.

As to this clone: One junction end disagrees with the germline gene, perhaps due to a read error. The chain combines TRBV7-7 with TRBJ2-2; D unresolved. This CDR3 region has 14 residues. Looked up from germline, CDR1 is SSHAT and CDR2 is FNYEAQ (reference sequence). The CDR3 sequence: CASTLGQNTGELFF. For the CDR3, the DNA is TGTGCTAGCACCCTTGGGCAAAACACCGGGGAGCTGTTTTTT.

This chain uses TRBV5-5 with TRBJ1-6; the D is unclear. The germline CDR1 and CDR2 sequences are SGHKS and YYEKEE (reference sequence). Trimming left V 0 bases short and J 6 bases short, with 7 bases between. This CDR3 is 14 amino acids long. The CDR3 here is CASSLGRTNSPLHF. In DNA form, the CDR3 reads TGTGCCAGCAGCTTGGGGAGAACTAATTCACCCCTCCACTTT.